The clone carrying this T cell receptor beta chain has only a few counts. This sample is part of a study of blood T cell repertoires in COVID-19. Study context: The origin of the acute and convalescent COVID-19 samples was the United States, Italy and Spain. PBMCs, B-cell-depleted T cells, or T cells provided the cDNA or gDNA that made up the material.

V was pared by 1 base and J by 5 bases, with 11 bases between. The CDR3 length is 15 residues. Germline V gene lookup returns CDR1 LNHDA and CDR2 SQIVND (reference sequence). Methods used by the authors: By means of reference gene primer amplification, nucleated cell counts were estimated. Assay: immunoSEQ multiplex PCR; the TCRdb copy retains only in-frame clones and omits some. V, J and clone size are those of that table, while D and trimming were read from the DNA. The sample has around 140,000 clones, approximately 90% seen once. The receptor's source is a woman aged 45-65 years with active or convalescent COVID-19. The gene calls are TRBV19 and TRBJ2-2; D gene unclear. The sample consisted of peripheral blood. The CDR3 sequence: CASSIGRSSTGELFF. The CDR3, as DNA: TGTGCCAGTAGTATAGGCCGGAGTTCAACCGGGGAGCTGTTTTTT.